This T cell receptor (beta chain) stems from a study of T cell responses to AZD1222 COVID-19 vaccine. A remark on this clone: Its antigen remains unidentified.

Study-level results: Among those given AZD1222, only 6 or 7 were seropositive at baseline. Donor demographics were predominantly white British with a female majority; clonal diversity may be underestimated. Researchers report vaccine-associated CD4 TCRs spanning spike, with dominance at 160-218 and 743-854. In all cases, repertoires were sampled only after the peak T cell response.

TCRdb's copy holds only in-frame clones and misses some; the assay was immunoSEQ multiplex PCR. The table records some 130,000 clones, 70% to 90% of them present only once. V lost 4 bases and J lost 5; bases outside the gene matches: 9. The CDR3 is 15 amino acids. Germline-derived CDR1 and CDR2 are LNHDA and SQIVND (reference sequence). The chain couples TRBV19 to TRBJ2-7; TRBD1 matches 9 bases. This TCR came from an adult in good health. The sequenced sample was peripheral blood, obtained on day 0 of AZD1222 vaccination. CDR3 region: CASSNPEGDRDEQYF. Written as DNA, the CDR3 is TGTGCCAGTAGTAACCCCGAGGGGGACAGGGACGAGCAGTACTTC.